The clone carrying this TCR beta chain was counted a few times. The sample comes from a study of blood T cell repertoires in COVID-19. Study-wide context: T cells, B-cell-depleted T cells, or PBMCs supplied cDNA or gDNA.

Trimming removed 6 bases from V and 8 bases from J; junction bases left unmatched: 10. The CDR3 has 14 amino acids. CDR1 is KGHSH and CDR2 is LQKENI in the germline V gene. The repertoire was sequenced with immunoSEQ multiplex PCR; TCRdb's copy has only in-frame clones and lacks some. The sample carries about 250,000 clones, approximately 88% recorded once. This clonotype was obtained from a woman aged 25 to 39 with COVID-19, enrolled during active disease. This rearrangement joins TRBV18 to TRBJ2-1; 7 nucleotides line up with TRBD2. The specimen was peripheral blood. CDR3 sequence reads: CASSRSGEVHEQFF. The CDR3 nucleotides read TGTGCCAGCTCCCGAAGCGGGGAGGTTCATGAGCAGTTCTTC.